This TCR beta chain was captured by sequencing in a study of blood T cell repertoires in COVID-19. About the study: T cells, B-cell-depleted T cells, or PBMCs provided the cDNA or gDNA that served as material.

V lost 2 bases to trimming and J lost 3 bases, with 8 bases between them. This CDR3 has 14 amino acids. Germline V gives CDR1 LNHDA, CDR2 SQIVND (reference sequence). Per the authors' pipeline: Estimation of nucleated cell counts relied on the amplification of reference gene primers. Only in-frame clones appear in the TCRdb table, and some are missing; sequencing was by immunoSEQ multiplex PCR. V and J calls and clone size come straight from that table; D and trimming were deduced from the DNA. The table records roughly 100,000 clones, 77% of them present only once. This clonotype was sampled from a woman of 80 years or more with acute or convalescent COVID-19. J is TRBJ1-5 and V is TRBV19; D is uncertain. Sequencing was performed on peripheral blood. This CDR3 is CASSILLDNQPQHF. The CDR3 nucleotides are TGTGCCAGTAGTATACTTTTAGACAATCAGCCCCAGCATTTT. Using reference TRBV19 and TRBJ1-5 for the parts outside the CDR3, the full variable domain is DGGITQSPKYLFRKEGQNVTLSCEQNLNHDAMYWYRQDPGQGLRLIYYSQIVNDFQKGDIAEGYSVSREKKESFPLTVTSAQKNPTAFYLCASSILLDNQPQHFGDGTRLSIL.